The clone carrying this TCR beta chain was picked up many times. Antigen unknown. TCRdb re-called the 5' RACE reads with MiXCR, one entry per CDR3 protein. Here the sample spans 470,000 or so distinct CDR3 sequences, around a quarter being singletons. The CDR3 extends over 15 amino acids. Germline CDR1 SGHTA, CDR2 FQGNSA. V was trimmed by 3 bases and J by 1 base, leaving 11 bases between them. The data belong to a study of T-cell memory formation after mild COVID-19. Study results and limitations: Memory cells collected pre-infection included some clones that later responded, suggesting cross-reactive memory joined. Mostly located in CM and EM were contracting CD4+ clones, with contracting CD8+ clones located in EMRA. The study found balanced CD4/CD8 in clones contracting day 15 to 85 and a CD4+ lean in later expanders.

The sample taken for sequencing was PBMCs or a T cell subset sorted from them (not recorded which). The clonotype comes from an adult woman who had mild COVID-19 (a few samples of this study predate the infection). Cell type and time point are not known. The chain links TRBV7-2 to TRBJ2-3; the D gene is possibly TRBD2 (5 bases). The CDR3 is CASSFRDGRTDTQYF. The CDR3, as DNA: TGTGCCAGCAGCTTCCGGGATGGGCGCACAGATACGCAGTATTTT.